The next 17 T cell receptor beta chains were all read from a single sample in a study of blood T cell repertoires in COVID-19. The assay was immunoSEQ multiplex PCR, and TCRdb's table has in-frame clones only and misses some. The sample has around 150,000 clones, around 84% seen once. What was sequenced was peripheral blood. These receptor sequences come from a woman of 80 years or more with acute or convalescent COVID-19.

The V call is TRBV9, the J call TRBJ2-7, with 9 bases that match TRBD1. CDR3 length: 15 residues. In germline, CDR1 is SGDLS, CDR2 YYNGEE. V was clipped by 3 bases and J by 7 bases; unmatched bases: 11. CDR3 DNA: TGTGCCAGCAGCGGGACAGGGACAGGGTCCCAAGAGCAGTACTTC. It codes for CASSGTGTGSQEQYF.

The chain combines TRBV27 with TRBJ2-1, with 13 bases aligning to TRBD2. Trimming cost V 8 bases and J 8 bases; bases outside gene matches: 9. CDR3 length equals 15 residues. CDR1 is MNHEY, CDR2 SMNVEV, per germline (reference sequence). The CDR3 is CASGLAGALVDEQFF. The CDR3 DNA reads as TGTGCCAGCGGACTAGCGGGAGCCCTGGTGGATGAGCAGTTCTTC.

This clone was recorded only once. This sequence joins TRBV7-9 and TRBJ1-2, with D unclear. Germline CDR1 reads SEHNR; CDR2 reads FQNEAQ (reference sequence). Trimming took 4 bases from V and 8 from J, leaving 8 bases between them. The CDR3 runs to 11 residues. Here the CDR3 reads CASSSSGGYTF. CDR3 bases: TGTGCCAGCAGCTCATCCGGGGGCTACACCTTC.

CDR3 bases: TGTGCCAGCAGTTTATCGTCGGGTTTGGGCGGGAAGTACGCCGGGGAGCTGTTTTTT. This translates into CASSLSSGLGGKYAGELFF. The chain carries TRBV27 and TRBJ2-2, with D possibly TRBD2 on 6 matching bases. This CDR3 region has 19 residues. Germline CDR1 reads MNHEY; CDR2 reads SMNVEV (reference sequence). V was cut by 0 bases and J by 6 bases, with 23 bases left in between.

This clone came up once. The rearrangement links TRBV19 to TRBJ2-2, with 8 positions matching TRBD1. Trimming took 4 bases from V and 0 from J; bases not matched to a gene: 4. The CDR3 contains 16 residues. Germline lookup yields CDR1 LNHDA and CDR2 SQIVND (reference sequence). This CDR3 is CASSTGGGTNTGELFF. CDR3 DNA: TGTGCCAGTAGTACAGGGGGCGGAACGAACACCGGGGAGCTGTTTTTT.

The chain recombines TRBV14 with TRBJ1-5; no definite D call. V gave up 6 bases and J gave up 4 bases, with 10 bases separating them. Germline CDR1 is SGHDN and CDR2 is FVKESK. There are 13 residues in the CDR3. The CDR3 protein is CASSKNRNQPQHF. CDR3 nucleotide sequence: TGTGCCAGCAGTAAGAATCGGAATCAGCCCCAGCATTTT.

V and J are TRBV5-1 and TRBJ2-7; 9 nucleotides line up with TRBD2. CDR3 length: 15 amino acids. V dropped 0 bases and J dropped 3; count of bases not matched to a gene: 4. Germline-derived CDR1 and CDR2 are SGHRS and YFSETQ. This CDR3 reads CASSLGSSGIYEQYF. In nucleotides, the CDR3 is TGCGCCAGCAGCTTGGGTTCTAGCGGGATCTACGAGCAGTACTTC.

This chain joins TRBV28 and TRBJ2-2, with 10 nucleotides matching TRBD2. The CDR3 extends over 17 amino acids. Looked up from germline, CDR1 is MDHEN and CDR2 is SYDVKM. Unmatched junction bases numbered 8, after V lost 2 bases and J lost 5 bases. CDR3 nucleotides: TGTGCCAGCAGTTTACTAGGGGCTAGCGGGAGTACCGGGGAGCTGTTTTTT. This encodes CASSLLGASGSTGELFF.

The chain recombines TRBV7-9 with TRBJ2-1, with TRBD2 as a possible D gene (7 bases). The V and J ends lost 7 bases and 0 bases respectively, with 16 bases between them. Germline V CDR1 and CDR2: SEHNR, FQNEAQ (reference sequence). There are 16 residues in the CDR3. The CDR3 DNA sequence: TGTGCCAGCATCGATATTAGGGGGGGCTCCTACAATGAGCAGTTCTTC. Its translation is CASIDIRGGSYNEQFF.

The chain uses TRBV5-1 and TRBJ1-3, with D unclear. The V end lost 0 bases, the J end lost 0 bases, and 13 bases lay between the germline ends. The germline CDR1 and CDR2 sequences are SGHRS and YFSETQ. The CDR3 is 17 amino acids. The CDR3: CASSLDGGTNSGNTIYF. The CDR3 DNA reads as TGCGCCAGCAGCTTGGACGGCGGTACGAACTCTGGAAACACCATATATTTT.

The chain is built from TRBV5-6 and TRBJ1-3, with D maybe TRBD1 (6 bases). V dropped 9 bases and J dropped 4 bases, with 14 bases sitting between them. Germline V gene lookup returns CDR1 SGHDT and CDR2 YYEEEE. The CDR3 length is 13 residues. The CDR3 coding sequence is TGTGCCACCGAACAGGGACCCGGAAACACCATATATTTT. As protein: CATEQGPGNTIYF. The full variable domain, completed using reference TRBV5-6 and TRBJ1-3, is DAGVTQSPTHLIKTRGQQVTLRCSPKSGHDTVSWYQQALGQGPQFIFQYYEEEERQRGNFPDRFSGHQFPNYSSELNVNALLLGDSALYLCATEQGPGNTIYFGEGSWLTVV.

The chain links TRBV5-1 to TRBJ1-1; the match to TRBD1 covers 7 bases. Germline CDR1 SGHRS, CDR2 YFSETQ. V dropped 2 bases and J dropped 1; count of bases not matched to a gene: 8. This CDR3 comprises 16 residues. DNA for the CDR3: TGCGCCAGCAGCTTTGCTGGGGACAGAAAGAACACTGAAGCTTTCTTT. It is translated as CASSFAGDRKNTEAFF. Full variable domain (outside the CDR3, taken from reference TRBV5-1 and TRBJ1-1): KAGVTQTPRYLIKTRGQQVTLSCSPISGHRSVSWYQQTPGQGLQFLFEYFSETQRNKGNFPGRFSGRQFSNSRSEMNVSTLELGDSALYLCASSFAGDRKNTEAFFGQGTRLTVV.

In its sample, this clone was seen a few times. This chain connects TRBV27 to TRBJ1-6; maybe TRBD1 (6 bases). The V end lost 3 bases, the J end lost 7 bases, and 10 bases lay between the germline ends. CDR1 and CDR2 (germline): MNHEY, SMNVEV (reference sequence). The CDR3 sequence is 14 residues long. The CDR3 sequence is CASSLRDTNSPLHF. As DNA, the CDR3 is TGTGCCAGCAGTTTGAGGGACACCAATTCACCCCTCCACTTT.

The chain uses TRBV21-1 and TRBJ1-2. TRBV21-1 is listed as a pseudogene. The CDR3 is made up of 14 amino acids. CDR3 DNA: TGTGCCAGCAGCAAACGGGGTCAAATCTATGGCTACACCTTC. As protein: CASSKRGQIYGYTF.

The J gene is TRBJ1-6, the V gene TRBV4-1; a possible D gene is TRBD1 (5 bases). The V and J ends lost 0 bases and 8 bases respectively, with 8 bases between them. The CDR3 contains 14 residues. The germline gives CDR1 MGHRA, CDR2 YSYEKL. As DNA, the CDR3 is TGCGCCAGCAGCCAAGAGTGGGACTATTCACCCCTCCACTTT. Translating gives CASSQEWDYSPLHF.

This clone was recorded a few times. This chain uses TRBV11-1 with TRBJ2-7, with a tentative D call TRBD1 (5 bases). Germline-derived CDR1 and CDR2 are SGHAT and FQDESV (reference sequence). The CDR3 extends over 15 amino acids. The V end was cut by 2 bases, the J end by 6 bases, with 17 bases between. The CDR3 reads CASSLLVQGTGEQYF. The CDR3 coding sequence is TGTGCCAGCAGCTTACTTGTTCAGGGAACCGGCGAGCAGTACTTC.

The rearrangement links TRBV4-3 to TRBJ2-1; D perhaps matches TRBD2 (6 bases). CDR3 length equals 15 residues. The germline CDR1 and CDR2 sequences are LGHNA and YSLEER. Trimming removed 1 base from V and 5 bases from J, with 12 bases in between. CDR3 in DNA: TGCGCCAGCAGCCAAGGATGGACTACCAACAATGAGCAGTTCTTC. As protein: CASSQGWTTNNEQFF.